What follows describes a single TCR beta chain. The antigen remains undetermined. The data derive from a study of beta chain features in type 1 diabetes. Study context: The patients were much like the healthy donors in age, gender and cell yields. Study-level findings and limits: Patients with type 1 diabetes showed fewer VDJ junction insertions and more deletions.

Trimming removed 4 bases from V and 4 bases from J, with 15 bases in between. Germline values: CDR1 SGHDT, CDR2 YYEEEE. This CDR3 has 14 residues. What was sequenced were expressed TCRB transcripts, since all of the isolated RNA had been reverse transcribed. This table comes from immunoSEQ multiplex PCR, and its TCRdb copy is limited to in-frame clones, with some not included. The data contain under 300,000 clones, less than 35% of them singletons. Sequenced input: central memory CD4+ T cells from blood. The origin of this receptor is a man aged 25 to 45 in good health. V usage is TRBV5-6 and J usage is TRBJ2-7; TRBD2 might be the D (6 bases). In nucleotides, the CDR3 is TGTGCCAGCAGCAGGGACTGGAGGAAGTACGAGCAGTACTTC. This sequence encodes CASSRDWRKYEQYF.